These T cell receptor beta chains were read from a single sample in a study of a mutant IDH1 vaccine in newly diagnosed glioma. These receptors' antigens are unknown. Measured with immunoSEQ multiplex PCR; TCRdb has only the in-frame clones, and not every one. The sample contains around 66,000 clones, about four fifths of which appear only once. This sample comprised PBMCs, obtained from a glioma patient whose treatment included an IDH1 peptide vaccine. These receptors came from a man between 45 and 60 years old with glioma. Both conserved end residues are part of each CDR3. The order of the fields is V gene, clone size, CDR3 length, D gene, J gene, CDR3 DNA, CDR3 protein. A D gene is named only where the DNA matches it firmly. The size of a clone is reported for some rows only, either as once, few or many, or as a class for expanded clones.

>TRBV5-6|.|15|TRBD1|TRBJ1-2
TGTGCCAGCAGCTTGCCGACAGGGCCAAAGGGTGGCTACACCTTC
CASSLPTGPKGGYTF
>TRBV28|.|12|.|TRBJ2-7
TGTGCCAGCAAACAGGGAACCTACGAGCAGTACTTC
CASKQGTYEQYF
>TRBV19|.|15|TRBD2|TRBJ2-2
TGTGCCAGTAGTGTCCTGCCGGGGGAGGGCGGGGAGCTGTTTTTT
CASSVLPGEGGELFF
>TRBV7-6|.|15|.|TRBJ2-7
TGTGCCAGCAGCTTAGGCCAACTGGCTTTCTACGAGCAGTACTTC
CASSLGQLAFYEQYF
>TRBV19|.|13|.|TRBJ1-1
TGTGCCAGTAGGAAAAACAAGAACACTGAAGCTTTCTTT
CASRKNKNTEAFF
>TRBV30|.|15|TRBD2|TRBJ2-1
TGTGCCTTCCCTCTGTCACTAGCGGGATACAATGAGCAGTTCTTC
CAFPLSLAGYNEQFF
>TRBV6-5|.|13|.|TRBJ2-5
TGTGCCAGCAGTTACTCCTCGGGAGAGACCCAGTACTTC
CASSYSSGETQYF
>TRBV6-1|.|15|TRBD2|TRBJ2-3
TGTGCCAGCAGCCCGGGACTAGCGTTGACAGATACGCAGTATTTT
CASSPGLALTDTQYF
>TRBV19|.|12|.|TRBJ2-7
TGTGCCAGTAGTATCGGTGGAGCCGAGCAGTACTTC
CASSIGGAEQYF
>TRBV2|.|14|.|TRBJ1-1
TGTGCCAGCAGTGAGGGGGCGACGGGCACTGAAGCTTTCTTT
CASSEGATGTEAFF
>TRBV5-6|.|15|.|TRBJ1-1
TGTGCCAGCAGCCCATCTGGGAACAGGGACCCTGAAGCTTTCTTT
CASSPSGNRDPEAFF
>TRBV4-3|medium-sized|15|TRBD2|TRBJ2-7
TGCGCCAGCAGCCAAGATTGGGCTAGCGGGTACGAGCAGTACTTC
CASSQDWASGYEQYF
>TRBV11-3|.|17|.|TRBJ2-2
TGTGCCAGCAGCCCCCGACCCGGGACGGTGAACACCGGGGAGCTGTTTTTT
CASSPRPGTVNTGELFF
>TRBV4-1|.|14|.|TRBJ2-7
TGCGCCAGCAGCCAAGGAGGACTCGTAGAGGCGCAGTACTTC
CASSQGGLVEAQYF
>TRBV18|.|13|.|TRBJ1-1
TGTGCCAGCTCACGGAAACAGAACACTGAAGCTTTCTTT
CASSRKQNTEAFF
>TRBV2|few|14|.|TRBJ1-5
TGTGCCAGCAACCGAGGGGGAATGGGACAGCCCCAGCATTTT
CASNRGGMGQPQHF
>TRBV2|.|16|TRBD2|TRBJ2-5
TGTGCCAGCAGTGCCGGGGCTAGCGGGGTACAAGAGACCCAGTACTTC
CASSAGASGVQETQYF
>TRBV5-6|.|18|TRBD2|TRBJ2-4
TGTGCCAGCAGCTTGGTGGGTACTAGCGGGGGGAAGTCAAACATTCAGTACTTC
CASSLVGTSGGKSNIQYF
>TRBV28|.|16|.|TRBJ2-7
TGTGCCAGCAGTAAATGGGGGTCCGGGGCGTCCTACGAGCAGTACTTC
CASSKWGSGASYEQYF
>TRBV5-4|.|15|.|TRBJ1-1
TGTGCCAGCAAGCTTGTAGGTGAAGGGGCCACTGAAGCTTTCTTT
CASKLVGEGATEAFF
>TRBV15|.|17|.|TRBJ1-5
TGTGCCACCAGCAGAGGAAGAGGGGGGGCTCGGAATCAGCCCCAGCATTTT
CATSRGRGGARNQPQHF
>TRBV27|.|13|.|TRBJ1-5
TGTGCCAGCAGTCCTCCGGGCAATCAGCCCCAGCATTTT
CASSPPGNQPQHF
>TRBV7-8|.|17|.|TRBJ1-4
TGTGCCAGCAGCTTAAATGGGGCGGGCTGGGCTAATGAAAAACTGTTTTTT
CASSLNGAGWANEKLFF
>TRBV5-1|.|15|TRBD1|TRBJ2-7
TGCGCCAGCAGCTCAGCCGGGACAGGGAGATACGAGCAGTACTTC
CASSSAGTGRYEQYF
>TRBV6-1|.|13|TRBD1|TRBJ2-7
TGTGCCAGCGGACGGACAGGGGGAGACGAGCAGTACTTC
CASGRTGGDEQYF
>TRBV5-6|.|16|TRBD1|TRBJ1-4
TGTGCCAGCAGCTTTCTACCGGGACAGGGAAATGAAAAACTGTTTTTT
CASSFLPGQGNEKLFF
>TRBV6-4|.|14|.|TRBJ2-2
TGTGCCAGCAGAAGAACAGGGGAGGGCGGGGAGCTGTTTTTT
CASRRTGEGGELFF
>TRBV4-3|.|16|TRBD1|TRBJ1-2
TGCGCCAGCAGCCAAGACAGGGTAGGGGGCGCCTATGGCTACACCTTC
CASSQDRVGGAYGYTF
>TRBV19|.|15|TRBD2|TRBJ2-1
TGTGCCAGTACCGCTAGCGGGAGTTTCTACAATGAGCAGTTCTTC
CASTASGSFYNEQFF
>TRBV5-1|.|14|.|TRBJ1-1
TGCGCCAGCAGCTTGGGTGGGACGAACACTGAAGCTTTCTTT
CASSLGGTNTEAFF
>TRBV2|.|15|TRBD1|TRBJ2-7
TGTGCCAGCAGCCAAAACAGGGGGAGCTCCTACGAGCAGTACTTC
CASSQNRGSSYEQYF
>TRBV5-1|.|14|.|TRBJ2-5
TGCGCCAGCAGCTCCATGGGAGATCAAGAGACCCAGTACTTC
CASSSMGDQETQYF
>TRBV19|.|15|TRBD1|TRBJ1-5
TGTGCCAGTAGTACTACCGGGACAGGGACTCAGCCCCAGCATTTT
CASSTTGTGTQPQHF
>TRBV2|.|14|TRBD1|TRBJ2-7
TGTGCCAGCAGTGATAGCTCAGGGGGCGTCGAGCAGTACTTC
CASSDSSGGVEQYF
>TRBV30|.|15|TRBD1|TRBJ1-2
TGTGCCTGGAGTACACCCTCAACAGGGGGCTTGGGCTACACCTTC
CAWSTPSTGGLGYTF
>TRBV28|.|13|TRBD1|TRBJ2-3
TGTGCCAGCAGTTCGGGACAGTTAGATACGCAGTATTTT
CASSSGQLDTQYF
>TRBV10-3|.|12|.|TRBJ2-5
TGTGCCATCAGTGAGCCAAGAGAGACCCAGTACTTC
CAISEPRETQYF
>TRBV9|.|14|.|TRBJ1-5
TGTGCCAGCAGCGGGACTTACCTCGAGAAGCCCCAGCATTTT
CASSGTYLEKPQHF
>TRBV7-9|.|13|.|TRBJ1-1
TGTGCCAGCAGCCAAGGGACTGACACTGAAGCTTTCTTT
CASSQGTDTEAFF
>TRBV4-2|.|20|TRBD2|TRBJ2-1
TGTGCCAGCAGCCAAGATAGTTCGGCTAGCGGGAGGATGGTTGTAAATGAGCAGTTCTTC
CASSQDSSASGRMVVNEQFF
>TRBV19|few|14|.|TRBJ1-6
TGTGCCAGTAGTATTTGGGCAGAGAATTCACCCCTCCACTTT
CASSIWAENSPLHF
>TRBV5-4|.|14|.|TRBJ2-2
TGTGCCAGCAGCTGGGGGACCAAGGACGGGGAGCTGTTTTTT
CASSWGTKDGELFF
>TRBV7-8|once|15|TRBD2|TRBJ2-1
TGTGCCAGCAGCTTAGCGAGCGGGGCGGGCAATGAGCAGTTCTTC
CASSLASGAGNEQFF
>TRBV6-4|few|15|.|TRBJ2-2
TGTGCCAGCAGTGAAAGGGCCCTCGGGGCCGGGGAGCTGTTTTTT
CASSERALGAGELFF
>TRBV6-1|.|14|.|TRBJ2-1
TGTGCCAGCAGTGAAGCGGGAGGCTACAATGAGCAGTTCTTC
CASSEAGGYNEQFF
>TRBV6-5|.|13|.|TRBJ1-5
TGTGCCAGCAGTTTAGGGGAAAATCAGCCCCAGCATTTT
CASSLGENQPQHF
>TRBV4-1|.|14|.|TRBJ1-5
TGCGCCAGCAGCCAAGCCGTCAGCAATCAGCCCCAGCATTTT
CASSQAVSNQPQHF